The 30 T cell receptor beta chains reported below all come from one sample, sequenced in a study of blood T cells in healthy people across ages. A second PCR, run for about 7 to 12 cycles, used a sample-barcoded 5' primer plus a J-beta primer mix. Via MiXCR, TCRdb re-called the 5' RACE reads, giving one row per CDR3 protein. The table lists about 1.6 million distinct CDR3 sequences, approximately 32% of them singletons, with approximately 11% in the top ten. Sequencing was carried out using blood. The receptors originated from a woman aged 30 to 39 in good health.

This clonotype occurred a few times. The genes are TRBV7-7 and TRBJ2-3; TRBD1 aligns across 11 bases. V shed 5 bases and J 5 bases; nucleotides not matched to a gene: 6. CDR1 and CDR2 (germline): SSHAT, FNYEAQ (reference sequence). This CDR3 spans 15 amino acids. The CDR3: CASSRGQGAIDTQYF. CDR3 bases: TGTGCCAGCAGCCGTGGACAGGGGGCTATAGATACGCAGTATTTT.

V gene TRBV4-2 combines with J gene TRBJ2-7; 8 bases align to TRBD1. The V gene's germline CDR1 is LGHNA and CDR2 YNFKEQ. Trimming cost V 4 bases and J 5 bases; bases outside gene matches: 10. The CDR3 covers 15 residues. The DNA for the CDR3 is TGTGCCAGCAGCCGATCGGGACAGGCCGAAGACGAGCAGTACTTC. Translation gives CASSRSGQAEDEQYF.

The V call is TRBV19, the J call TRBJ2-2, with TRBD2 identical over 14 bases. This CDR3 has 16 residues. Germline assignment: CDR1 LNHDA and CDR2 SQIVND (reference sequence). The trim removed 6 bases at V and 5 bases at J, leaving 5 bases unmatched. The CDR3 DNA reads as TGTGCCAGTAGGCGGACTAGCGGGAGGAGGACCGGGGAGCTGTTTTTT. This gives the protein CASRRTSGRRTGELFF.

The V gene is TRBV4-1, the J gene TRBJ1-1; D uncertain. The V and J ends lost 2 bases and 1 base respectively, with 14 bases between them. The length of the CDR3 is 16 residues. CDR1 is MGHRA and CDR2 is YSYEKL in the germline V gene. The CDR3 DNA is TGCGCCAGCAGCCAACCGAACACAAAACCGAACACTGAAGCTTTCTTT. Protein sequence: CASSQPNTKPNTEAFF.

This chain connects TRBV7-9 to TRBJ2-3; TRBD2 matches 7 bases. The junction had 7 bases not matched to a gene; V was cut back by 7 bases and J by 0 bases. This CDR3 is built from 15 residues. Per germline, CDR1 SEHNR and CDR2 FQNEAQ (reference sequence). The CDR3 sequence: CASTLGRGSTDTQYF. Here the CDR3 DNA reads TGTGCCAGCACCCTGGGGCGGGGGAGCACAGATACGCAGTATTTT.

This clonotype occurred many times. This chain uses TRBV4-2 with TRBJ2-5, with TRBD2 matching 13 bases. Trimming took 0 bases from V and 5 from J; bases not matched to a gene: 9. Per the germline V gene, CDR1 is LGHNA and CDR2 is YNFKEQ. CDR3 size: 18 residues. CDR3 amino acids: CASSQDQTSGRTGETQYF. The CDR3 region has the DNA TGTGCCAGCAGCCAAGATCAGACTAGCGGGAGGACTGGGGAGACCCAGTACTTC.

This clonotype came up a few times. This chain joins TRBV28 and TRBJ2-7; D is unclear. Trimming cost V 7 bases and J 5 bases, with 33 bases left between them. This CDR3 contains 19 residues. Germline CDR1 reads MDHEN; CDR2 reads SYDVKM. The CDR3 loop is CASTNNGDLVSKRFDEQYF. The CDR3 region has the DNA TGTGCCAGCACCAACAACGGAGACCTTGTCTCAAAACGTTTCGACGAGCAGTACTTC. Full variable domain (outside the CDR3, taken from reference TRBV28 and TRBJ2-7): DVKVTQSSRYLVKRTGEKVFLECVQDMDHENMFWYRQDPGLGLRLIYFSYDVKMKEKGDIPEGYSVSREKKERFSLILESASTNQTSMYLCASTNNGDLVSKRFDEQYFGPGTRLTVT.

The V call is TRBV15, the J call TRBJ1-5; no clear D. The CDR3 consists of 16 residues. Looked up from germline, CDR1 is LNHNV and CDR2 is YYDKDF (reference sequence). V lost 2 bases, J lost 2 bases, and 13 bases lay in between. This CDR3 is CATSRQNNRGNQPQHF. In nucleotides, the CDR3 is TGTGCCACCAGCAGACAGAATAACAGAGGCAATCAGCCCCAGCATTTT.

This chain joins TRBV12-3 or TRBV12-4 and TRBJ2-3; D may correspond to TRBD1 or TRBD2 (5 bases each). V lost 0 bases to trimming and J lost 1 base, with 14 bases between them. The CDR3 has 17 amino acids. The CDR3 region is CASSLAGIGVRTDTQYF. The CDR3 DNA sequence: TGTGCCAGCAGTTTAGCCGGGATAGGGGTTCGCACAGATACGCAGTATTTT.

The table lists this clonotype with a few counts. The CDR3 here is CATSDFASGKDTQYF. The CDR3 nucleotides are TGTGCCACCAGTGATTTTGCTAGCGGGAAAGATACGCAGTATTTT. The rearrangement joins TRBV24-1 to TRBJ2-3; 9 bases fit TRBD2. With V trimmed by 1 base and J by 5 bases, 3 bases remained unmatched. This CDR3 has 15 amino acids. Looked up from germline, CDR1 is KGHDR and CDR2 is SFDVKD.

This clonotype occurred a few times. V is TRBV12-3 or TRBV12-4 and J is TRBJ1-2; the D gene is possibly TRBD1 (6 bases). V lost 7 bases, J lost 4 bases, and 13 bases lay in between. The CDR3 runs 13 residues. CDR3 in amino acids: CASTKGGLYGYTF. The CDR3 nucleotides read TGTGCCAGCACCAAAGGGGGGCTCTATGGCTACACCTTC.

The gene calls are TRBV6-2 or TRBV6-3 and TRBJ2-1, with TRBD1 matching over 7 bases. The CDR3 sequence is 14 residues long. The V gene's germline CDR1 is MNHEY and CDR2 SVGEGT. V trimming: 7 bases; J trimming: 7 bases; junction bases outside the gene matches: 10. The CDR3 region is CASTLNRRGNEQFF. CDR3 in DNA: TGTGCCAGCACCTTGAATCGCAGGGGGAATGAGCAGTTCTTC.

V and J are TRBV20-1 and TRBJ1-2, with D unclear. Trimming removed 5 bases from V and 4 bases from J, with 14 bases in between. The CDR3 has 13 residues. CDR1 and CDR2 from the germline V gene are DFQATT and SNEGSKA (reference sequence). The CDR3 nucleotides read TGCAGTGCTGAAGAGGGTTACGGCTATGGCTACACCTTC. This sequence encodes CSAEEGYGYGYTF.

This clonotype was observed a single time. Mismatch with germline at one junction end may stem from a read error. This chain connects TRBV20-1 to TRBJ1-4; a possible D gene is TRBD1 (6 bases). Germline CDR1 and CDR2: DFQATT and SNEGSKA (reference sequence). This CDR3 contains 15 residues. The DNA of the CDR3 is TGCGGTGCTGTCGAGGGGGGGGCCTCAAATGAAAAACTGTTTTTT. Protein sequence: CGAVEGGASNEKLFF.

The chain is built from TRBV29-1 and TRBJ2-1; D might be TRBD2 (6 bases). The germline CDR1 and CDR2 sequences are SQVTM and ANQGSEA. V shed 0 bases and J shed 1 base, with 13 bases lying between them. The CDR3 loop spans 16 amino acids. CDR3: CSVEDNLAHSYNEQFF. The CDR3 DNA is TGCAGCGTTGAAGATAATCTAGCGCATTCCTACAATGAGCAGTTCTTC.

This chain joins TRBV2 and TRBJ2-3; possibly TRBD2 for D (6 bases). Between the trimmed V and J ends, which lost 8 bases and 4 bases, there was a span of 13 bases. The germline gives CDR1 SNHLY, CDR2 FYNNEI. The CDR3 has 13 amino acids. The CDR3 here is CASCGTSADTQYF. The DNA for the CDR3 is TGTGCCAGCTGCGGGACGTCGGCAGATACGCAGTATTTT.

CDR3 residues: CAISDDRGRHNEQFF. In nucleotides, the CDR3 is TGTGCCATCAGTGATGATCGGGGGAGACACAATGAGCAGTTCTTC. The chain links TRBV10-3 to TRBJ2-1, with D maybe TRBD2 (6 bases). Per the germline V gene, CDR1 is ENHRY and CDR2 is SYGVKD. The CDR3 is made up of 15 amino acids. Between the trimmed V and J ends, which lost 3 bases and 5 bases, there was a span of 14 bases.

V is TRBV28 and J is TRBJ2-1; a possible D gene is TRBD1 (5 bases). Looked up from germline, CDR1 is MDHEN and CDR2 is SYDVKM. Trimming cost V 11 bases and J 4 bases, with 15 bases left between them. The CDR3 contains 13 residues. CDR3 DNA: TGTGCCGGCAAGTCAGGGTCTTACAATGAGCAGTTCTTC. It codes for CAGKSGSYNEQFF.

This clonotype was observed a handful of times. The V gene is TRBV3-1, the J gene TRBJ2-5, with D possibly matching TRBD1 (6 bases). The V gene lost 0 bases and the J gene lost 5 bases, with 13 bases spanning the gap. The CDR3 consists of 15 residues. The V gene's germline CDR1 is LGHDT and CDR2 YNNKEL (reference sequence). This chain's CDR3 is CASSQDIRGWETQYF. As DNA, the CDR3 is TGTGCCAGCAGCCAAGACATCAGGGGCTGGGAGACCCAGTACTTC.

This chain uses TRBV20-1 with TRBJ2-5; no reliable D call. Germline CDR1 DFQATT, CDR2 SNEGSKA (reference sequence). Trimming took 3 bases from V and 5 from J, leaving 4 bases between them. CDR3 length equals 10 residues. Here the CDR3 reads CSASMETQYF. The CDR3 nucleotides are TGCAGTGCTAGTATGGAGACCCAGTACTTC.

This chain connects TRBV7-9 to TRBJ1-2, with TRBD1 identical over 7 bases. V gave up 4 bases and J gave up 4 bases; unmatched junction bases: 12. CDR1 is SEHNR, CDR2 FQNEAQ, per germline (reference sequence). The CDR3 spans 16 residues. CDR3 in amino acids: CASSSQSDRWIYGYTF. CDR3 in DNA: TGTGCCAGCAGCTCACAATCGGACAGGTGGATCTATGGCTACACCTTC.

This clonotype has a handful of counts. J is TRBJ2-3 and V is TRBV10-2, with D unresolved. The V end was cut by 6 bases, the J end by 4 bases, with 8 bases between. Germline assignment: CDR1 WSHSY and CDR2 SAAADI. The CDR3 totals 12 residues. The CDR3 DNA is TGCGCCAGCAGGTCCCCCGCAGATACGCAGTATTTT. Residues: CASRSPADTQYF.

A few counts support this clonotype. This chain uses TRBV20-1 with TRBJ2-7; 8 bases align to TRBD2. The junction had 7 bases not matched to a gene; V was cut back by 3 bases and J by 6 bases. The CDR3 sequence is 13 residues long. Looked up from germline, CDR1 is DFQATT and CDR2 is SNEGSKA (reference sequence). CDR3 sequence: CSASIAGIGEQYF. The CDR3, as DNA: TGCAGTGCTAGTATAGCGGGGATAGGCGAGCAGTACTTC.

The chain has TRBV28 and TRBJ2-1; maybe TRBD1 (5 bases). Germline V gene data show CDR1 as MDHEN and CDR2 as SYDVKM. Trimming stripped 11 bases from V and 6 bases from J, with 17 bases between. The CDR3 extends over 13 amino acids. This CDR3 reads CAGTRTILNEQFF. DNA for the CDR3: TGTGCCGGCACACGGACAATCCTCAATGAGCAGTTCTTC.

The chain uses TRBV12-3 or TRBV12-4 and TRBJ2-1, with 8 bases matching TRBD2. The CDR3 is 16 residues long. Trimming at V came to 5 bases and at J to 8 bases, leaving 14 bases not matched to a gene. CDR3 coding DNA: TGTGCCAGCAGTCCAAACTCGGGGGGGCAAGGCGATGAGCAGTTCTTC. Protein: CASSPNSGGQGDEQFF.

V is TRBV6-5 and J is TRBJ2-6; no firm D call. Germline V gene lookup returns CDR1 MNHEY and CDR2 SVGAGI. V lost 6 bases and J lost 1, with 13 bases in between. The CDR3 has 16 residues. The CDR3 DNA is TGTGCCAGCAGCTTCCCGGCCGGGTCTGGGGCCAACGTCCTGACTTTC. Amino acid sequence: CASSFPAGSGANVLTF.

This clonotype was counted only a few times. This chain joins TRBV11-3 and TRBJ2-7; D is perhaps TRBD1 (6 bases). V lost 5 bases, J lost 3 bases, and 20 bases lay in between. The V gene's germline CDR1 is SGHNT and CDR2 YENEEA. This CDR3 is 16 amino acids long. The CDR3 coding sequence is TGTGCCAGCAGCACATCCTACCGGGACAATTACTACGAGCAGTACTTC. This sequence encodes CASSTSYRDNYYEQYF.

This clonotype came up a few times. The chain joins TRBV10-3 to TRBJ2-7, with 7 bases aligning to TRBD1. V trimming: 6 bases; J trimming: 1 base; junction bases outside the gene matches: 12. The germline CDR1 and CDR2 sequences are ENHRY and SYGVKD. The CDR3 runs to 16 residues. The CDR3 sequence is CAIRRPGQLTSYEQYF. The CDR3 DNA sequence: TGTGCCATCAGAAGACCGGGACAGTTGACTTCCTACGAGCAGTACTTC.

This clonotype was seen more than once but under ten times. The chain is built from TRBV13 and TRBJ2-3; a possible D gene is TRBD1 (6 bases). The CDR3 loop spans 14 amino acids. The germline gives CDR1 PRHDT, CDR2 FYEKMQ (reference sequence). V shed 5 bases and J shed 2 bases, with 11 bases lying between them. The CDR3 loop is CASSRTAYTDTQYF. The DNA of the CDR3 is TGTGCCAGCAGCCGGACAGCCTACACAGATACGCAGTATTTT.

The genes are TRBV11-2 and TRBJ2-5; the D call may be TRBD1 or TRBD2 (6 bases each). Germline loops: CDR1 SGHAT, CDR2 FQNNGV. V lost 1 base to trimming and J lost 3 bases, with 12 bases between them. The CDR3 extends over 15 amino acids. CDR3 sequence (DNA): TGTGCCAGCAGCTTAGGGTCGGGGGCTGAAGAGACCCAGTACTTC. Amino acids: CASSLGSGAEETQYF.